These 6 T cell receptor beta chains were all obtained from the same sample, sequenced in a study of blood T cell repertoires in COVID-19. Clones were read by immunoSEQ multiplex PCR, and TCRdb kept only the in-frame ones, dropping some. This sample carries roughly 180,000 clones, around 85% of them seen once, and the ten largest clones take roughly 1.1%. Specimen: peripheral blood. These receptor sequences come from a man in his sixties who had recovered from COVID-19.

The V gene is TRBV6-2 or TRBV6-3, the J gene TRBJ1-6, with 10 bases identical to TRBD1. The CDR3 has 14 residues. Unmatched junction bases numbered 2, after V lost 5 bases and J lost 7 bases. CDR1 MNHEY and CDR2 SVGEGT come from the germline V gene. The CDR3 DNA is TGTGCCAGCAGTCGGACAGGGGGAAATTCACCCCTCCACTTT. It yields the protein CASSRTGGNSPLHF.

This clone was counted a few times. The chain joins TRBV5-8 to TRBJ1-5, with 7 positions matching TRBD1. Looked up from germline, CDR1 is SGHTS and CDR2 is YDEGEE. The CDR3 length is 11 residues. V dropped 5 bases and J dropped 11; count of bases not matched to a gene: 4. In DNA form, the CDR3 reads TGTGCCAGCAGTTTTACAGGGGCCCAGCATTTT. Translating gives CASSFTGAQHF. Complete variable domain (other parts from reference TRBV5-8 and TRBJ1-5): EAGVTQSPTHLIKTRGQQATLRCSPISGHTSVYWYQQALGLGLQFLLWYDEGEERNRGNFPPRFSGRQFPNYSSELNVNALELEDSALYLCASSFTGAQHFGDGTRLSIL.

V gene TRBV9 combines with J gene TRBJ1-2; possibly TRBD1 for D (5 bases). Germline V gene sequence: CDR1 SGDLS, CDR2 YYNGEE. Trimming stripped 3 bases from V and 8 bases from J, with 8 bases between. The CDR3 runs to 11 residues. The CDR3 sequence is CASSARGGYTF. The CDR3 DNA sequence: TGTGCCAGCAGCGCAAGGGGAGGCTACACCTTC.

The chain employs TRBV3-1 (or the pseudogene TRBV3-2) and TRBJ2-7, with 11 bases aligning to TRBD2. Germline CDR1 is LGHDT and CDR2 is YNNKEL (reference sequence). V shed 3 bases, J shed 5 bases, and the junction held 18 bases outside the gene matches. This CDR3 spans 19 amino acids. CDR3 sequence (DNA): TGTGCCAGCAGCCATTATACCGCCCTACTAGCGGGGGTTTTGAACGAGCAGTACTTC. This gives the protein CASSHYTALLAGVLNEQYF.

This chain uses TRBV5-4 with TRBJ1-1; no clear D gene. V lost 2 bases to trimming and J lost 4 bases, with 18 bases between them. CDR3 length equals 16 residues. Germline V CDR1 and CDR2: SGHNT, YYREEE (reference sequence). CDR3 protein: CASSLAITTRSTEAFF. The CDR3 nucleotides read TGTGCCAGCAGCTTAGCGATAACGACCCGGAGCACTGAAGCTTTCTTT. The full variable domain, completed using reference TRBV5-4 and TRBJ1-1, is ETGVTQSPTHLIKTRGQQVTLRCSSQSGHNTVSWYQQALGQGPQFIFQYYREEENGRGNFPPRFSGLQFPNYSSELNVNALELDDSALYLCASSLAITTRSTEAFFGQGTRLTVV.

The genes are TRBV11-1 and TRBJ1-2; 9 bases agree with TRBD1. J was trimmed by 3 bases and V by 5 bases; bases with no gene match: 4. The CDR3 contains 14 residues. Germline CDR1 and CDR2: SGHAT and FQDESV (reference sequence). The CDR3 sequence is CASSTGQGDYGYTF. In nucleotides, the CDR3 is TGTGCCAGCAGCACGGGACAGGGCGACTATGGCTACACCTTC.